These T cell receptor beta chains were read from a single sample in a study of blood T cell repertoires in COVID-19. Sequencing was performed with immunoSEQ multiplex PCR; in TCRdb, only in-frame clones are kept and a portion is missing. The sample lists 110,000 to 150,000 clones, approximately 90% occurring once. Sequences were obtained from peripheral blood. The receptor set was obtained from an elderly woman with acute or convalescent COVID-19. Both conserved end residues are part of each CDR3. The D gene is left open where the match is weak. Not all rows give a size; the values are once, few, many and, for expanded clones, a class.

V gene,clone size,J gene,D gene,CDR3 DNA,CDR3 protein
TRBV7-2,.,TRBJ1-2,TRBD1,TGTGCCAGCAGCTTAGGGGGGACAGGGAGCGGCTACACCTTC,CASSLGGTGSGYTF
TRBV3-1/TRBV3-2,.,TRBJ2-7,.,TGTGCCAGCAGCCAAGATAGGTCTAGCTACGAGCAGTACTTC,CASSQDRSSYEQYF
TRBV5-1,.,TRBJ2-7,.,TGCGCCAGCAGCTTGGAACTCTCCTACGAGCAGTACTTC,CASSLELSYEQYF
TRBV5-1,.,TRBJ1-6,TRBD1,TGCGCCAGCAGCTTGGGGGGCACAGGGGCACCCCTCCACTTT,CASSLGGTGAPLHF
TRBV5-6,.,TRBJ1-2,.,TGTGCCAGCAGCCGCCGGACAGCATCTCACTATGGCTACACCTTC,CASSRRTASHYGYTF
TRBV10-3,once,TRBJ1-2,.,TGTGCCATCAGTAGACAGGACTATGGCTACACCTTC,CAISRQDYGYTF
TRBV6-5,.,TRBJ1-6,TRBD1,TGTGCCAGCATTGGGACAGGGCAGACACCCCTCCACTTT,CASIGTGQTPLHF
TRBV30,.,TRBJ1-4,.,TGTGCCTGGAGACTCAGGATTAATGAAAAACTGTTTTTT,CAWRLRINEKLFF
TRBV6-6,.,TRBJ1-4,TRBD1,TGTGCCACTCGGCCGGGACAGGGGGCAACTAATGAAAAACTGTTTTTT,CATRPGQGATNEKLFF
TRBV27,.,TRBJ1-3,TRBD1,TGTGCCAGCAGTCGCGGGACAGGGCTCTCTGGAAACACCATATATTTT,CASSRGTGLSGNTIYF
TRBV19,.,TRBJ1-4,TRBD1,TGTGCCAGTAGTGACCCAGGGGGCGCAACTAATGAAAAACTGTTTTTT,CASSDPGGATNEKLFF
TRBV5-5,.,TRBJ1-2,TRBD1,TGTGCCAGCTATATTAGGGGGGACAGAGGGGCTCTCGGCTATGGCTACACCTTC,CASYIRGDRGALGYGYTF
TRBV2,.,TRBJ1-5,TRBD1,TGTGCCAGCAGACTCGGGACAGCTAGCAATCAGCCCCAGCATTTT,CASRLGTASNQPQHF
TRBV7-2,.,TRBJ1-5,TRBD1,TGTGCCAGCAGCTATTCGGACAGGGGTCAGCCCCAGCATTTT,CASSYSDRGQPQHF
TRBV28,.,TRBJ1-2,TRBD1,TGTGCCAGCAGAAGCTCCGGGACAGGGAACTATGGCTACACCTTC,CASRSSGTGNYGYTF
TRBV5-1,.,TRBJ1-2,TRBD1,TGCGCCAGCAGCTTGGCCTCTAGCGTTCAGGGGGGTAGCTATGGCTACACCTTC,CASSLASSVQGGSYGYTF
TRBV4-2,.,TRBJ1-2,.,TGTGCCAGCAGCCAAGATCAGGGCAGGGTGGACGGCTACACCTTC,CASSQDQGRVDGYTF
TRBV19,.,TRBJ1-6,.,TGTGCCAGTAGCTTCAGATCTAGTCGGGGTTCACCCCTCCACTTT,CASSFRSSRGSPLHF
TRBV5-6,.,TRBJ1-2,.,TGTGCCAGCAGCCCCGCTAACTATGGCTACACCTTC,CASSPANYGYTF
TRBV15,few,TRBJ2-2,TRBD1,TGTGCCACCAGCAGAGGCGGACAGGGATTTTGGGACGGGGAGCTGTTTTTT,CATSRGGQGFWDGELFF
TRBV5-1,.,TRBJ2-1,.,TGCGCCAGCAGCTTGGAGGGGCGACCCTACAATGAGCAGTTCTTC,CASSLEGRPYNEQFF
TRBV7-2,.,TRBJ1-5,.,TGTGCCAGCAGCTTGACGGCGGTAAGCAATCAGCCCCAGCATTTT,CASSLTAVSNQPQHF
TRBV4-1,.,TRBJ2-1,TRBD2,TGCGCCAGCAGCCAAGGATTCGGGGGGAGGGATGAGCAGTTCTTC,CASSQGFGGRDEQFF
TRBV19,few,TRBJ1-6,.,TGTGCCAGTAGGACGCAAACAGGGATAGGTTCACCCCTCCACTTT,CASRTQTGIGSPLHF
TRBV27,.,TRBJ2-7,TRBD2,TGTGCCAGCAGCTTTGCCCGGGTGGCGGGGGGGACCTACGAGCAGTACTTC,CASSFARVAGGTYEQYF
TRBV25-1,.,TRBJ1-6,.,TGTGCCAGCAGTGCAGGGGATAATTCACCCCTCCACTTT,CASSAGDNSPLHF
TRBV12-5,.,TRBJ1-1,.,TGTGCTAGTGGTTTCCACTCCCGGGGTCCCTTGGGCGCTGAAGCTTTCTTT,CASGFHSRGPLGAEAFF
TRBV6-5,.,TRBJ2-5,.,TGTGCCAGCAGCTCCGGACAGAAAGAGACCCAGTACTTC,CASSSGQKETQYF
TRBV5-6,.,TRBJ1-1,.,TGTGCCAGCAGCTTGTTGGGACGAGCGGGGAACACTGAAGCTTTCTTT,CASSLLGRAGNTEAFF
TRBV13,.,TRBJ1-3,TRBD1,TGTGCCAGCAGCTTAATGCGGGACAGGGGCCGCTCTGGAAACACCATATATTTT,CASSLMRDRGRSGNTIYF
TRBV7-9,.,TRBJ1-2,TRBD1,TGTGCCAGCAGCTCGGGACAGGGCTCCGACTATGGCTACACCTTC,CASSSGQGSDYGYTF